A single sample gave rise to the 18 T cell receptor beta chains below, sequenced in a study of blood T cell repertoires in COVID-19 (dated by TCRdb to the early 2020s). Library prep was done by the immunoSEQ multiplex PCR assay. TCRdb carries this immuneACCESS record with in-frame sequences only. Its versions omit some clonotypes, under half of them owing to an unresolved V gene in the studies checked, with the rest unexplained. Across this sample there are tens of thousands of clones, with around 84% seen only once. The ten largest clonotypes hold approximately 12% of the sample. Source material: peripheral blood. These receptors originate from a human donor in a cohort sampled during active COVID-19.

This rearrangement joins TRBV6-5 to TRBJ1-2; D not certain. Trimming took 0 bases from V and 3 from J, leaving 11 bases between them. Germline values: CDR1 MNHEY, CDR2 SVGAGI. The CDR3 loop spans 15 amino acids. The CDR3 coding sequence is TGTGCCAGCAGTTACTCGGCACATCCCTACTATGGCTACACCTTC. Translating it yields CASSYSAHPYYGYTF.

This chain links TRBV12-5 with TRBJ2-1, with D uncertain. This CDR3 spans 14 amino acids. CDR1 is LGHNT and CDR2 is FRNRAP in the germline V gene. The ends were cut back, 3 bases at V and 0 bases at J, with 6 bases in the middle. CDR3 bases: TGTGCTAGTGGTTTATCGAGCTCCTACAATGAGCAGTTCTTC. It encodes CASGLSSSYNEQFF.

V gene TRBV24-1 combines with J gene TRBJ2-1, with a possible D match to TRBD1 (5 bases). The V and J ends lost 8 bases and 7 bases respectively, with 17 bases between them. Germline V gene lookup returns CDR1 KGHDR and CDR2 SFDVKD. The CDR3 has 14 amino acids. CDR3 amino acids: CATKGKGRANEQFF. The CDR3, as DNA: TGTGCCACCAAGGGGAAGGGCCGGGCGAATGAGCAGTTCTTC.

The gene calls are TRBV4-3 and TRBJ2-3; 9 bases map to TRBD1. Germline loops: CDR1 LGHNA, CDR2 YSLEER. After removal of 3 bases from V and 7 bases from J, the junction contained 11 bases not matched to a gene. There are 16 residues in the CDR3. Here the CDR3 reads CASSQWDRDPANTQYF. DNA of the CDR3: TGCGCCAGCAGCCAGTGGGACAGGGACCCGGCAAATACGCAGTATTTT.

The chain uses TRBV19 and TRBJ2-1; 12 bases are shared with TRBD2. CDR3 size: 17 residues. Germline V gene data show CDR1 as LNHDA and CDR2 as SQIVND (reference sequence). J was trimmed by 5 bases and V by 3 bases; bases with no gene match: 8. This chain's CDR3 is CASSISSGGALNNEQFF. The CDR3 DNA is TGTGCCAGTAGTATTTCTAGCGGGGGGGCCCTTAACAATGAGCAGTTCTTC.

This chain connects TRBV3-1 (or the pseudogene TRBV3-2) to TRBJ1-6; no firm D call. V was cut by 4 bases and J by 9 bases, with 13 bases left in between. The V gene's germline CDR1 is LGHDT and CDR2 YNNKEL (reference sequence). The CDR3 contains 14 residues. CDR3 protein: CASSLAIEGSPLHF. The CDR3 nucleotides are TGTGCCAGCAGCCTGGCTATAGAGGGTTCACCCCTCCACTTT.

The V and J genes are TRBV18 and TRBJ2-7; 8 bases fit TRBD2. The CDR3 extends over 18 amino acids. V dropped 3 bases and J dropped 3; count of bases not matched to a gene: 16. Germline V gene lookup returns CDR1 KGHSH and CDR2 LQKENI. The DNA of the CDR3 is TGTGCCAGCTCACCCAGTGGACTAGCCTTTTCAATAAACTACGAGCAGTACTTC. Protein product: CASSPSGLAFSINYEQYF. The entire variable domain, with the rest obtained from reference TRBV18 and TRBJ2-7, is as follows: NAGVMQNPRHLVRRRGQEARLRCSPMKGHSHVYWYRQLPEEGLKFMVYLQKENIIDESGMPKERFSAEFPKEGPSILRIQQVVRGDSAAYFCASSPSGLAFSINYEQYFGPGTRLTVT.

This chain uses TRBV6-5 with TRBJ2-5; 9 positions agree with TRBD2. This CDR3 contains 15 residues. V lost 2 bases, J lost 4 bases, and 5 bases stayed unmatched. Germline V gene data show CDR1 as MNHEY and CDR2 as SVGAGI. CDR3 DNA sequence: TGTGCCAGCAGTTACGGGCGGGGGGGAACAGAGACCCAGTACTTC. Protein product: CASSYGRGGTETQYF.

A word on this clone: This sequence may be a read error, since a much larger clone differs from it by one base. This chain connects TRBV6-1 to TRBJ2-3; 8 bases fit TRBD2. Per germline, CDR1 MNHNS and CDR2 SASEGT. The V and J ends lost 0 bases and 1 base, in that order; junction bases with no gene match: 0. CDR3 length: 15 residues. The DNA for the CDR3 is TGTGCCAGCAGTGAAGCGCGGGGGGGCACAGATACGCAGTATTTT. This encodes CASSEARGGTDTQYF.

This chain joins TRBV7-2 and TRBJ1-5, with 7 bases that match TRBD1. The V gene's germline CDR1 is SGHTA and CDR2 FQGNSA. J lost 1 base, V lost 5 bases, and 8 bases had no gene match. The CDR3 covers 16 residues. The CDR3 loop reads CASSQRQGSSNQPQHF. As DNA, the CDR3 is TGTGCCAGCAGCCAACGACAGGGTTCAAGCAATCAGCCCCAGCATTTT.

A single count supports this clone. CDR3 DNA: TGCGCCAGCAGTTACAGGCCGGGACAGCTGTACACTGAAGCTTTCTTT. Its translation is CASSYRPGQLYTEAFF. This chain uses TRBV5-1 with TRBJ1-1; 7 nucleotides match TRBD1. This CDR3 region has 16 residues. In germline, CDR1 is SGHRS, CDR2 YFSETQ. The V gene end was trimmed by 5 bases and the J gene end by 3 bases; junction bases not matched to a gene: 13.

This sequence joins TRBV2 and TRBJ1-2; weak D call: TRBD1 (6 bases). CDR1 is SNHLY, CDR2 FYNNEI, per germline. V lost 6 bases and J 7 bases, leaving 18 bases between the germline ends. The CDR3 runs to 14 residues. As DNA, the CDR3 is TGTGCCAGCAGACCTCAGGGGATTGTTGGTGGCTACACCTTC. This encodes CASRPQGIVGGYTF.

The V gene is TRBV6-5, the J gene TRBJ2-7; D remains ambiguous. Germline assignment: CDR1 MNHEY and CDR2 SVGAGI. There are 13 residues in the CDR3. V shed 2 bases and J shed 2 bases, with 7 bases lying between them. The CDR3 DNA sequence: TGTGCCAGCAGTTACGAACAGACCTACGAGCAGTACTTC. Translating it yields CASSYEQTYEQYF.

The chain combines TRBV28 with TRBJ2-7; TRBD1 is a possible D gene (6 bases). Trimming cost V 6 bases and J 3 bases, with 15 bases left between them. Germline values: CDR1 MDHEN, CDR2 SYDVKM. The CDR3 spans 14 residues. The CDR3 bases are TGTGCCAGCAGCCTGGACAGAGGGAACTACGAGCAGTACTTC. Translating it yields CASSLDRGNYEQYF.

This rearrangement joins TRBV30 to TRBJ2-6; 7 bases align to TRBD1. The length of the CDR3 is 15 residues. Trimming took 1 base from V and 0 from J; bases not matched to a gene: 0. Germline values: CDR1 GTSNPN, CDR2 SVGIG (reference sequence). The CDR3 loop is CAWSGDSSGANVLTF. The CDR3 nucleotides read TGTGCCTGGAGTGGGGACAGCTCTGGGGCCAACGTCCTGACTTTC.

The CDR3 region is CASSWPGQGNEQYF. The CDR3 nucleotides are TGTGCCAGCAGTTGGCCGGGACAGGGAAACGAGCAGTACTTC. The rearrangement uses TRBV5-4 and TRBJ2-7; the match to TRBD1 covers 9 bases. Germline V CDR1 and CDR2: SGHNT, YYREEE (reference sequence). The CDR3 sequence is 14 residues long. Germline trimming cut 5 bases from V and 5 bases from J; bases unmatched to any gene: 8.

As for this clone: An end of the junction differs from the germline gene, which may be a read error. The chain combines TRBV7-7 with TRBJ2-5; TRBD1 aligns across 10 bases. Looked up from germline, CDR1 is SSHAT and CDR2 is FNYEAQ (reference sequence). This CDR3 is 15 amino acids long. This CDR3 is CASSSGQGGQETQYF. Written as DNA, the CDR3 is TGTGCTAGCAGCTCCGGACAGGGGGGGCAAGAGACCCAGTACTTC. The full variable domain, completed using reference TRBV7-7 and TRBJ2-5, is GAGVSQSPRYKVTKRGQDVTLRCDPISSHATLYWYQQALGQGPEFLTYFNYEAQPDKSGLPSDRFSAERPEGSISTLTIQRTEQRDSAMYRCASSSGQGGQETQYFGPGTRLLVL.

This rearrangement joins TRBV4-2 to TRBJ2-5; 13 nucleotides match TRBD2. Germline V gives CDR1 LGHNA, CDR2 YNFKEQ. This CDR3 comprises 16 residues. The ends lost 1 base at V and 3 bases at J; junction bases unmatched: 2. The CDR3 DNA is TGTGCCAGCAGCCAAGGGACTAGCGGGAGCGAAGAGACCCAGTACTTC. This encodes CASSQGTSGSEETQYF.